Listed below are T cell receptor beta chains from one sample, sequenced in a study of blood T cell repertoires in COVID-19. The data were produced by immunoSEQ multiplex PCR, yet TCRdb's version contains in-frame clones alone and is incomplete. The sample includes hundreds of thousands of clones, about 87% of them seen just once. Sequenced sample: peripheral blood. All receptors derive from a woman aged 18-29 years with acute or convalescent COVID-19. The CDR3 runs from the conserved cysteine through the conserved F or W.

v_call	j_call	cdr3_aa
TRBV30	TRBJ1-2	CAWRNIDYGYTF
TRBV25-1	TRBJ2-7	CASSEPGQGFYEQYF
TRBV10-3	TRBJ1-1	CAISAPGLNTEAFF
TRBV11-3	TRBJ1-1	CASRMTRNTEAFF
TRBV5-1	TRBJ2-2	CASSLSGRLNTGELFF
TRBV9	TRBJ1-4	CASSVDPGGNEKLFF
TRBV7-6	TRBJ2-1	CASSSQGQGQGEQFF
TRBV5-6	TRBJ2-7	CASRVGGQGTYEQYF
TRBV30	TRBJ1-2	CALLTGGGYTF
TRBV7-2	TRBJ2-3	CASSSQVGHTSTDTQYF
TRBV28	TRBJ2-7	CASSPGQSYEQYF
TRBV28	TRBJ1-6	CASSPRGGDSPLHF
TRBV3-1/TRBV3-2	TRBJ1-3	CASSQGHSGNTIYF
TRBV5-8	TRBJ1-4	CASSDYKANEKLFF
TRBV6-1	TRBJ1-1	CASSEGIVGGTEAFF
TRBV18	TRBJ2-7	CASSTRDLTGWEQYF
TRBV29-1	TRBJ2-7	CSAQIPTGLAYEQYF
TRBV4-1	TRBJ2-5	CASYPHGLAGVETQYF
TRBV2	TRBJ1-1	CASSFKPRANTEAFF
TRBV7-9	TRBJ1-2	CASSLGTGDFNGYTF
TRBV19	TRBJ1-1	CASSIKGAAEAFF
TRBV24-1	TRBJ2-1	CATSDFGGAYNEQFF
TRBV18	TRBJ2-7	CASSPESDRESYEQYF
TRBV29-1	TRBJ1-2	CSVEVGRDANYGYTF
TRBV6-1	TRBJ1-5	CASSEAGGYQRRPQHF
TRBV7-2	TRBJ2-1	CASSLTPGGNEQFF
TRBV5-1	TRBJ2-1	CASSLGNSPYSDEQFF
TRBV5-4	TRBJ2-7	CASSSGQGSSYEQYF
TRBV7-2	TRBJ1-1	CASSLGYGGQLNTEAFF